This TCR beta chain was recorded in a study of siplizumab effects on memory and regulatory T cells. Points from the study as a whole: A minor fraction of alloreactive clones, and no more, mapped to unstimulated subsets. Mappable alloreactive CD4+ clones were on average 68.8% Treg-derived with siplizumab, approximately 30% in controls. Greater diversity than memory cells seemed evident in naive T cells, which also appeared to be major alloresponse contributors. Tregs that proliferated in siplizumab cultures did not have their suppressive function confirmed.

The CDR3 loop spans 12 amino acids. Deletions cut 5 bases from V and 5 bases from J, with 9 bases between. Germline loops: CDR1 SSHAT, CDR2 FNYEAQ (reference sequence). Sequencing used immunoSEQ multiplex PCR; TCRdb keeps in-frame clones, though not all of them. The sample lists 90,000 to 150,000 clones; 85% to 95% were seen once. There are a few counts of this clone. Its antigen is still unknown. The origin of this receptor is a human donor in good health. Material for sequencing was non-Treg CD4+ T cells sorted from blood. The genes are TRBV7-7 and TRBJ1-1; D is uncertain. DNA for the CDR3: TGTGCCAGCAGCCCCGCGGGAACTGAAGCTTTCTTT. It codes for CASSPAGTEAFF.